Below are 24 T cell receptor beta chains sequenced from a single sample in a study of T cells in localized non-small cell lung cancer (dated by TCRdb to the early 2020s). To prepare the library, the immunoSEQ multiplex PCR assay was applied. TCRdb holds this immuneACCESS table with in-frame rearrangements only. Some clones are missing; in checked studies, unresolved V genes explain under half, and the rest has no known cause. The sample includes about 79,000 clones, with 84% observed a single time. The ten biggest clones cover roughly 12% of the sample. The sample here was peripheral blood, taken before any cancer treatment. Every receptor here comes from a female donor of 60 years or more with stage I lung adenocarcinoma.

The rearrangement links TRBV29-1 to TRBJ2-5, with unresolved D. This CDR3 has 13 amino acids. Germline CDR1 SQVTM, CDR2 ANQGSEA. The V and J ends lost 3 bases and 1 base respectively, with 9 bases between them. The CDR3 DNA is TGCAGCGTTGATAGGGCGTCCCAAGAGACCCAGTACTTC. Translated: CSVDRASQETQYF.

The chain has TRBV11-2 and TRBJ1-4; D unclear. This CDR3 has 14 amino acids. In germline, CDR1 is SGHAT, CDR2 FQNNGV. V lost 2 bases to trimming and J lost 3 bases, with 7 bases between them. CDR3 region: CASSLNTPNEKLFF. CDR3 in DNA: TGTGCCAGCAGCTTAAATACTCCTAATGAAAAACTGTTTTTT. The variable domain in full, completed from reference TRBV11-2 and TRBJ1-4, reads EAGVAQSPRYKIIEKRQSVAFWCNPISGHATLYWYQQILGQGPKLLIQFQNNGVVDDSQLPKDRFSAERLKGVDSTLKIQPAKLEDSAVYLCASSLNTPNEKLFFGSGTQLSVL.

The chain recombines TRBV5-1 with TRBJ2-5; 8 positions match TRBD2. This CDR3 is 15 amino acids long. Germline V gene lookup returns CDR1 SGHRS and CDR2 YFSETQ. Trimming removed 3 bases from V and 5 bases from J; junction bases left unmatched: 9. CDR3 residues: CASSYGLAVEETQYF. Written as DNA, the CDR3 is TGCGCCAGCAGCTACGGACTAGCAGTTGAGGAGACCCAGTACTTC.

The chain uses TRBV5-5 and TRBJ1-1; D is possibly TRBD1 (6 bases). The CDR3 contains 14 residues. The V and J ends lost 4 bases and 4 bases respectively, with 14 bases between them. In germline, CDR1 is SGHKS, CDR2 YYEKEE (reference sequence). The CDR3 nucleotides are TGTGCCAGCAGCGTTTACAGGGACGGCACTGAAGCTTTCTTT. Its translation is CASSVYRDGTEAFF.

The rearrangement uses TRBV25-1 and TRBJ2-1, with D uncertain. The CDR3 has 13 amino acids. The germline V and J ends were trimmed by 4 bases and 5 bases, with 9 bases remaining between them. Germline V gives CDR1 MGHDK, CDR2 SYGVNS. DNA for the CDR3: TGTGCCAGCAGTGGTCCAGCTAACAATGAGCAGTTCTTC. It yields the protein CASSGPANNEQFF.

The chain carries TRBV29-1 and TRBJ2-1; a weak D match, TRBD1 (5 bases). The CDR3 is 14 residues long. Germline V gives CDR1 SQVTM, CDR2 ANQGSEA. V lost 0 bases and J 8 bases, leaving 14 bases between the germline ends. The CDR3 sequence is CSVEDRSGSDEQFF. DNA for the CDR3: TGCAGCGTTGAAGATCGGTCAGGGTCCGATGAGCAGTTCTTC.

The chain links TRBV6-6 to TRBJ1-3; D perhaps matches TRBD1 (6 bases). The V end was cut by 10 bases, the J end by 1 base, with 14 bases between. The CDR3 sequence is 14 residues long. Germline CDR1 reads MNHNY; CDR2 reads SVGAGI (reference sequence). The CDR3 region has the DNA TGTGCCACCACCCCCACAGGGTCTGGAAACACCATATATTTT. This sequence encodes CATTPTGSGNTIYF.

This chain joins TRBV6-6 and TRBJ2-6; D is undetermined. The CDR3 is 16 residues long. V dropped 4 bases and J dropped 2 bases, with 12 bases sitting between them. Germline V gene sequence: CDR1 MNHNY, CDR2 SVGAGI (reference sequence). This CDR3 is CASSLQPFAGANVLTF. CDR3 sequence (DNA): TGTGCCAGCAGTTTGCAACCCTTTGCTGGGGCCAACGTCCTGACTTTC.

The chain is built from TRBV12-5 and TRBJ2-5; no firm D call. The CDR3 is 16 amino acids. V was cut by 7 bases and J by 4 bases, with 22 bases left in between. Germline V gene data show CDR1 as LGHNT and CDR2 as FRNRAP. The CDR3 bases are TGTGCTAGTGAATTTGGGGTAGTGACCCTAGGAGAGACCCAGTACTTC. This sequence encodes CASEFGVVTLGETQYF.

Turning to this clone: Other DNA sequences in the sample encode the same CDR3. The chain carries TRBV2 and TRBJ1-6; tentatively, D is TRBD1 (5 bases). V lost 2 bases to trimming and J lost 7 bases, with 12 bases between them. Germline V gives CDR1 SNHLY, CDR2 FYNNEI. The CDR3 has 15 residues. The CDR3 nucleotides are TGTGCCAGCAGTGAATTGGGGCAGGGAAATTCACCCCTCCACTTT. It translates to CASSELGQGNSPLHF.

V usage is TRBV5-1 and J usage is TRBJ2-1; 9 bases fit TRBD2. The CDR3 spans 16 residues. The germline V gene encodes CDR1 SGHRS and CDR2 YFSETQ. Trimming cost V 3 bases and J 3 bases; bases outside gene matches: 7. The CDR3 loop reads CASSSGLAPSYNEQFF. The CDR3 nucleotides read TGCGCCAGCAGCTCTGGACTAGCGCCGAGCTACAATGAGCAGTTCTTC.

The CDR3 bases are TGTGCCAGCAGCCAAGGCACGGAGCCCCAGCATTTT. It codes for CASSQGTEPQHF. The chain has TRBV4-2 and TRBJ1-5; D not resolved. CDR1 and CDR2 (germline): LGHNA, YNFKEQ. This CDR3 is 12 amino acids long. Trimming took off 1 base at V and 8 bases at J, with 6 bases between the two ends.

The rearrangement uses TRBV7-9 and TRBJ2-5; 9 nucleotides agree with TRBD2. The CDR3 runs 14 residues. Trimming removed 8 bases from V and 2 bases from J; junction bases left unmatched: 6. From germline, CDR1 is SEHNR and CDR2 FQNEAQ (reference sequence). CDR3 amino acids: CASDSSGSQETQYF. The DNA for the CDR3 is TGTGCCAGCGATAGTAGCGGGAGTCAAGAGACCCAGTACTTC.

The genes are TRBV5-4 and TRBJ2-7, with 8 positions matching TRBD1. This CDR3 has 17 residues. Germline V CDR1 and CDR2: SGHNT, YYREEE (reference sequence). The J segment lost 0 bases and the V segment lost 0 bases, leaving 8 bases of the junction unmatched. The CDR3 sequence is CASSLGDRPQDSYEQYF. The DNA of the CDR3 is TGTGCCAGCAGCTTGGGGGACAGGCCCCAAGACTCCTACGAGCAGTACTTC.

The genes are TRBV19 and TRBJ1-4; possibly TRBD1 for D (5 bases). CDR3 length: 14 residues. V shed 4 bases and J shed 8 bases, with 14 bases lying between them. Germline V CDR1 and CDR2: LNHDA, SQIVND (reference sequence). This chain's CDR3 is CASSKGHDWEKLFF. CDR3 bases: TGTGCCAGTAGTAAAGGACACGATTGGGAAAAACTGTTTTTT.

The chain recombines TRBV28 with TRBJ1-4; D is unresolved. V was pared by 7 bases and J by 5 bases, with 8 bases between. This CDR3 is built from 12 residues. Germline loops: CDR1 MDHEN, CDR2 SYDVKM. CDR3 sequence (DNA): TGTGCCAGCACCGATCGGAATGAAAAACTGTTTTTT. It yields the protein CASTDRNEKLFF.

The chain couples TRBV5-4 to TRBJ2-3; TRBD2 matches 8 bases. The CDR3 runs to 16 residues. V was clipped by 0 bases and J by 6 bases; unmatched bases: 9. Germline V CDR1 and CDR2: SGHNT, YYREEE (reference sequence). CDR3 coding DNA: TGTGCCAGCAGCTTGGGGACTAGCTTCACCGGGGATACGCAGTATTTT. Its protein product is CASSLGTSFTGDTQYF. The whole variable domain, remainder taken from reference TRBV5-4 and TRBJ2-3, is ETGVTQSPTHLIKTRGQQVTLRCSSQSGHNTVSWYQQALGQGPQFIFQYYREEENGRGNFPPRFSGLQFPNYSSELNVNALELDDSALYLCASSLGTSFTGDTQYFGPGTRLTVL.

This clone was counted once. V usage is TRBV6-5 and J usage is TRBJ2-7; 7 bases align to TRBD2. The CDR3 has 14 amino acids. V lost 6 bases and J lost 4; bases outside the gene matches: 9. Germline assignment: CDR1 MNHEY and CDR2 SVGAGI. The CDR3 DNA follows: TGTGCCAGCAGGGACCCGGGACTACAGTACGAGCAGTACTTC. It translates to CASRDPGLQYEQYF.

The CDR3 DNA is TGTGCCAGCAGTTCCAAGTTGGGGGAGACCCAGTACTTC. Protein: CASSSKLGETQYF. The chain uses TRBV6-5 and TRBJ2-5; D is unclear. The CDR3 totals 13 residues. Germline CDR1 and CDR2: MNHEY and SVGAGI. Trimming took off 4 bases at V and 5 bases at J, with 11 bases between the two ends.

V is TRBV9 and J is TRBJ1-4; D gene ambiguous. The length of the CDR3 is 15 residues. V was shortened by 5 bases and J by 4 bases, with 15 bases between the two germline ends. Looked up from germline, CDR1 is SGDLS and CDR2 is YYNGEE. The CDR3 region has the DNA TGTGCCAGCAGTTCGCCAGGCCACATTAATGAAAAACTGTTTTTT. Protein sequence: CASSSPGHINEKLFF.

The CDR3 DNA is TGTGCCTGGGAGTCACAGCTCAATACCGGGGAGCTGTTTTTT. Translated, it gives CAWESQLNTGELFF. The rearrangement links TRBV30 to TRBJ2-2; D unresolved. Per germline, CDR1 GTSNPN and CDR2 SVGIG (reference sequence). V was pared by 5 bases and J by 5 bases, with 15 bases between. CDR3 length: 14 amino acids.

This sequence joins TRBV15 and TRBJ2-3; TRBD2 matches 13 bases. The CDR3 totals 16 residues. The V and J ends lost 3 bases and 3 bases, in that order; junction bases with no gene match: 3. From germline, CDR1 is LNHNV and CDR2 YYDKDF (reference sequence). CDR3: CATSRTSGRRTDTQYF. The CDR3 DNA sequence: TGTGCCACCAGCAGGACTAGCGGGAGGAGGACAGATACGCAGTATTTT.

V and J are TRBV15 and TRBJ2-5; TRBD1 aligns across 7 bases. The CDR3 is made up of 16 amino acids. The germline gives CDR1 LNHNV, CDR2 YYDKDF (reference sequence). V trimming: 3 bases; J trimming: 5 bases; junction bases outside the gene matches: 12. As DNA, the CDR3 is TGTGCCACCAGCAGTGGGAAGGGGGCAGATCTTGAGACCCAGTACTTC. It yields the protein CATSSGKGADLETQYF.

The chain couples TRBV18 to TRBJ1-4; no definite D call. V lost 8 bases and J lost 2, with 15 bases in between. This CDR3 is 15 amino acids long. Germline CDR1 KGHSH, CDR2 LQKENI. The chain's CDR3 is CASRSSLVTNEKLFF. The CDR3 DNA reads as TGTGCCAGCCGAAGTTCTTTGGTGACTAATGAAAAACTGTTTTTT.